These 24 T cell receptor beta chains were sequenced from one sample in a study of blood T cell repertoires in COVID-19. Repertoires were generated with immunoSEQ multiplex PCR, while TCRdb's copy carries only in-frame clones and drops some. The sample consists of over 150,000 clones, less than 90% of them appearing once. Sequenced: peripheral blood. Receptors originate from a man younger than 35 with active or convalescent COVID-19.

This chain connects TRBV29-1 to TRBJ2-6, with TRBD2 as a possible D gene (5 bases). CDR1 and CDR2 (germline): SQVTM, ANQGSEA. Trimming took 0 bases from V and 0 from J, leaving 15 bases between them. The CDR3 runs to 18 residues. This CDR3 reads CSVEDRGQVFSGANVLTF. CDR3 DNA sequence: TGCAGCGTTGAAGATCGGGGTCAGGTTTTCTCTGGGGCCAACGTCCTGACTTTC.

The V and J genes are TRBV24-1 and TRBJ1-5, with a tentative D call TRBD1 (6 bases). The germline V and J ends were trimmed by 2 bases and 6 bases, with 7 bases remaining between them. CDR1 is KGHDR, CDR2 SFDVKD, per germline. This CDR3 is 13 amino acids long. CDR3 in amino acids: CATSDSGVQPQHF. The CDR3 DNA reads as TGTGCCACCAGTGATTCAGGGGTTCAGCCCCAGCATTTT.

V is TRBV28 and J is TRBJ1-4; 8 nucleotides match TRBD1. Germline V gene data show CDR1 as MDHEN and CDR2 as SYDVKM. After removal of 10 bases from V and 7 bases from J, the junction contained 17 bases not matched to a gene. The CDR3 is 16 amino acids. The CDR3 DNA follows: TGTGCCACTTCGACAGGGGCCATTCGGCGGGGTGAAAAACTGTTTTTT. It specifies CATSTGAIRRGEKLFF.

The chain is built from TRBV7-8 and TRBJ2-6, with 9 nucleotides matching TRBD1. Losses at the gene ends were 0 bases for V and 0 bases for J; bases not matched to a gene: 3. Per germline, CDR1 SGHVS and CDR2 FQNEAQ. The CDR3 totals 18 residues. The CDR3 DNA sequence: TGTGCCAGCAGCTTAGCGGGACAGGGACGCTCTGGGGCCAACGTCCTGACTTTC. It yields the protein CASSLAGQGRSGANVLTF.

This sequence joins TRBV19 and TRBJ1-2, with 10 bases identical to TRBD1. The trim removed 6 bases at V and 2 bases at J, leaving 6 bases unmatched. In germline, CDR1 is LNHDA, CDR2 SQIVND (reference sequence). This CDR3 is built from 15 residues. DNA for the CDR3: TGTGCCAGTAGCAACTCGGGACAGGGGAACTATGGCTACACCTTC. It yields the protein CASSNSGQGNYGYTF.

The V and J genes are TRBV7-6 and TRBJ2-3; TRBD2 agrees at 8 bases. J was trimmed by 4 bases and V by 5 bases; bases with no gene match: 11. The CDR3 spans 16 residues. CDR1 is SGHVS and CDR2 is FNYEAQ in the germline V gene. The CDR3 protein is CASSPTAGEPADTQYF. The CDR3 DNA follows: TGTGCCAGCAGCCCCACAGCGGGAGAACCCGCAGATACGCAGTATTTT.

V and J are TRBV30 and TRBJ1-3; a possible D gene is TRBD1 (5 bases). CDR1 and CDR2 (germline): GTSNPN, SVGIG (reference sequence). The CDR3 is made up of 13 amino acids. Trimming stripped 4 bases from V and 0 bases from J, with 7 bases between. CDR3 DNA: TGTGCCTGGACAGGGAACTCTGGAAACACCATATATTTT. The encoded protein is CAWTGNSGNTIYF.

Only a few counts were recorded for this clone. In DNA form, the CDR3 reads TGTGCCAGCAGCCAAGAAGGGGACAGCCGTTCGAATGAAAAACTGTTTTTT. This gives the protein CASSQEGDSRSNEKLFF. This sequence joins TRBV3-1 (or the pseudogene TRBV3-2) and TRBJ1-4; TRBD1 aligns across 7 bases. Trimming cost V 0 bases and J 5 bases; bases outside gene matches: 9. Germline-derived CDR1 and CDR2 are LGHDT and YNNKEL (reference sequence). This CDR3 region has 17 residues.

In the case of this clone: At one of its ends the junction is not consistent with the germline gene, which may arise from a read error. The chain joins TRBV19 to TRBJ1-2, with 7 nucleotides matching TRBD1. The CDR3 loop spans 16 amino acids. The germline V gene encodes CDR1 LNHDA and CDR2 SQIVND (reference sequence). CDR3 region: CASSIPRSTGTHGYTF. DNA for the CDR3: TGTGCCAGTAGTATTCCCCGCTCGACAGGGACACATGGGTACACCTTC. The whole variable domain, remainder taken from reference TRBV19 and TRBJ1-2, is DGGITQSPKYLFRKEGQNVTLSCEQNLNHDAMYWYRQDPGQGLRLIYYSQIVNDFQKGDIAEGYSVSREKKESFPLTVTSAQKNPTAFYLCASSIPRSTGTHGYTFGSGTRLTVV.

V usage is TRBV5-6 and J usage is TRBJ2-1; 13 nucleotides match TRBD2. Germline lookup yields CDR1 SGHDT and CDR2 YYEEEE. Losses at the gene ends were 3 bases for V and 8 bases for J; bases not matched to a gene: 5. CDR3 length: 15 residues. The CDR3 here is CASSSGLAGVYEQFF. In DNA form, the CDR3 reads TGTGCCAGCAGCTCTGGACTAGCGGGAGTATATGAGCAGTTCTTC.

The genes are TRBV7-3 and TRBJ1-6; D perhaps matches TRBD1 (5 bases). Trimming took off 2 bases at V and 7 bases at J, with 15 bases between the two ends. The CDR3 length is 16 residues. The germline CDR1 and CDR2 sequences are SGHTA and FQGTGA. The CDR3 spells CASSLGGKVGNSPLHF. CDR3 bases: TGTGCCAGCAGCTTAGGGGGGAAGGTGGGCAATTCACCCCTCCACTTT.

V usage is TRBV6-4 and J usage is TRBJ1-2; 10 bases align to TRBD1. This CDR3 region has 17 residues. Trimming at V came to 0 bases and at J to 3 bases, leaving 7 bases not matched to a gene. Germline CDR1 reads MRHNA; CDR2 reads SNTAGT. The CDR3, as DNA: TGTGCCAGCAGTGACTCTGAGACAGGGGGCGATTACTATGGCTACACCTTC. The encoded protein is CASSDSETGGDYYGYTF.

This chain links TRBV10-1 with TRBJ1-5; D unresolved. CDR1 WNHNN and CDR2 SYGVQD come from the germline V gene (reference sequence). Trimming cost V 4 bases and J 4 bases, with 8 bases left between them. The CDR3 totals 13 residues. The CDR3, as DNA: TGCGCCAGCAGTGTTGGAGGGAATCAGCCCCAGCATTTT. This translates into CASSVGGNQPQHF.

The gene calls are TRBV29-1 and TRBJ2-1, with TRBD2 matching over 8 bases. V was clipped by 7 bases and J by 4 bases; unmatched bases: 6. Germline-derived CDR1 and CDR2 are SQVTM and ANQGSEA. CDR3 length equals 13 residues. CDR3 sequence (DNA): TGCAGCGCCCGGGGCGGGGGGTACAATGAGCAGTTCTTC. It specifies CSARGGGYNEQFF.

This clone was picked up a small number of times. The chain couples TRBV3-1 (or the pseudogene TRBV3-2) to TRBJ1-1; D is unclear. The CDR3 covers 14 residues. Germline CDR1 and CDR2: LGHDT and YNNKEL (reference sequence). Trimming took 0 bases from V and 7 from J, leaving 12 bases between them. The CDR3: CASSQDMVPGEAFF. DNA of the CDR3: TGTGCCAGCAGCCAAGATATGGTCCCGGGTGAAGCTTTCTTT.

The chain links TRBV12-5 to TRBJ2-7, with a tentative D call TRBD2 (5 bases). V was cut by 0 bases and J by 6 bases, with 15 bases left in between. The CDR3 loop spans 15 amino acids. Germline assignment: CDR1 LGHNT and CDR2 FRNRAP. For the CDR3, the DNA is TGTGCTAGTGGTTTGGTACCCGGGGAGATCGGCGAGCAGTACTTC. Translating gives CASGLVPGEIGEQYF.

The rearrangement joins TRBV19 to TRBJ1-1, with 9 bases lining up with TRBD1. The CDR3 extends over 14 amino acids. The germline V gene encodes CDR1 LNHDA and CDR2 SQIVND (reference sequence). With 1 base clipped from V and 6 bases from J, the junction kept 3 bases outside the gene matches. This CDR3 reads CASSIGDRVAEAFF. The CDR3 DNA is TGTGCCAGTAGTATAGGGGACAGGGTGGCTGAAGCTTTCTTT.

The chain has TRBV7-8 and TRBJ1-6, with D perhaps TRBD1 (6 bases). The CDR3 is 15 amino acids. Germline CDR1 is SGHVS and CDR2 is FQNEAQ. With 2 bases removed from V and 10 bases from J, the gap between germline ends came to 15 bases. The CDR3 DNA follows: TGTGCCAGCAGCTTATGGAGCCAGGGGTTCTCACCCCTCCACTTT. As protein: CASSLWSQGFSPLHF.

The V call is TRBV28, the J call TRBJ2-3; tentatively, D is TRBD2 (5 bases). The CDR3 is 15 residues long. Per the germline V gene, CDR1 is MDHEN and CDR2 is SYDVKM. V dropped 2 bases and J dropped 6 bases, with 15 bases sitting between them. CDR3 sequence (DNA): TGTGCCAGCAGTTTAGGGAGCCCCTCAGCGGATACGCAGTATTTT. Amino acids: CASSLGSPSADTQYF.

The chain combines TRBV28 with TRBJ1-2; TRBD1 matches 10 bases. The ends lost 5 bases at V and 0 bases at J; junction bases unmatched: 3. CDR1 MDHEN and CDR2 SYDVKM come from the germline V gene. CDR3 length equals 15 residues. CDR3: CASSPGTGANYGYTF. The CDR3 DNA sequence: TGTGCCAGCAGTCCCGGGACAGGGGCTAACTATGGCTACACCTTC.

The V and J genes are TRBV11-3 and TRBJ2-1; TRBD2 matches 11 bases. Per the germline V gene, CDR1 is SGHNT and CDR2 is YENEEA. The CDR3 runs 14 residues. After removal of 2 bases from V and 12 bases from J, the junction contained 6 bases not matched to a gene. CDR3 nucleotide sequence: TGTGCCAGCAGCTTACGGTCTAGCGGGGGGTCGCAGTTCTTC. It codes for CASSLRSSGGSQFF.

The V call is TRBV27, the J call TRBJ2-1; TRBD2 aligns across 10 bases. Trimming removed 3 bases from V and 5 bases from J; junction bases left unmatched: 7. The CDR3 contains 16 residues. The germline V gene has CDR1 MNHEY and CDR2 SMNVEV (reference sequence). The CDR3: CASSFRLAGVHNEQFF. The CDR3 DNA reads TGTGCCAGCAGTTTTCGTCTAGCGGGAGTTCACAATGAGCAGTTCTTC.

This clone showed up just once. The CDR3 region has the DNA TGTGCCAGCAGCTCGACTAGGATCACCGGGGAGCTGTTTTTT. Protein sequence: CASSSTRITGELFF. The genes are TRBV7-3 and TRBJ2-2; D might be TRBD2 (6 bases). V lost 4 bases to trimming and J lost 4 bases, with 10 bases between them. The CDR3 extends over 14 amino acids. Germline CDR1 and CDR2: SGHTA and FQGTGA.

The V and J genes are TRBV5-1 and TRBJ2-7; tentative D call: TRBD1 (7 bases). V was shortened by 4 bases and J by 0 bases, with 20 bases between the two germline ends. Germline V gene lookup returns CDR1 SGHRS and CDR2 YFSETQ. The CDR3 runs 17 residues. For the CDR3, the DNA is TGCGCCAGCAGCCGCCAAGTTGGAGGGGGCAGCTCCTACGAGCAGTACTTC. This translates into CASSRQVGGGSSYEQYF.